A selection of T cell receptor beta chains follows, all from one sample in a study of cytomegalovirus exposure and HLA in healthy donors. Repertoires were generated with immunoSEQ multiplex PCR, while TCRdb's copy carries only in-frame clones and drops some. The table shows 140,000 to 150,000 clones, with around three quarters occurring only once. Sequenced material: PBMCs. Receptors originate from a woman aged 40 to 49 in good health and CMV-seropositive. Both conserved end residues are part of each CDR3. A D gene is named only where the DNA matches it firmly. Clone size appears in some rows only: once, few, many, or a class for an expanded clone.

V gene	D gene	J gene	clone size	CDR3 DNA	CDR3 protein
TRBV30	TRBD2	TRBJ2-1	few	TGTGCCTGGAGTACATTTAGCGGGGGGGCAAGTGAGCAGTTCTTC	CAWSTFSGGASEQFF
TRBV5-1	TRBD1	TRBJ1-4	once	TGCGCCAGCAGCTCGGGACAGGGTACTGAAAAACTGTTTTTT	CASSSGQGTEKLFF
TRBV11-2	TRBD1	TRBJ2-7	.	TGTGCCAGCAGCCGGACAGGGGGGACCTACGAGCAGTACTTC	CASSRTGGTYEQYF
TRBV7-9	TRBD1	TRBJ1-1	once	TGTGCCAGCTCCTCACAGGGGTTTGGTGAAGCTTTCTTT	CASSSQGFGEAFF
TRBV5-4	.	TRBJ2-5	.	TGTGCCAGCAGCACCCTGGTTAGCGTCCAAGAGACCCAGTACTTC	CASSTLVSVQETQYF
TRBV18	TRBD1	TRBJ2-7	.	TGTGCCAGCTCACCGGCCGGGACAGCCTCCTTAAGCTCCTACGAGCAGTACTTC	CASSPAGTASLSSYEQYF
TRBV5-1	TRBD2	TRBJ2-2	.	TGCGCCGGAAAAGGGGAGGGCACCGGGGAGCTGTTTTTT	CAGKGEGTGELFF
TRBV9	.	TRBJ1-1	.	TGTGCCAGCAGCAAGGGAGGAAGTAACACTGAAGCTTTCTTT	CASSKGGSNTEAFF
TRBV5-6	.	TRBJ2-2	.	TGTGCCAGCAGCCCGTCCCCCGGGGAGCTGTTTTTT	CASSPSPGELFF
TRBV19	TRBD1	TRBJ2-7	.	TGTGCCAGTAGCCGACAGGGGGCTTTGGACGAGCAGTACTTC	CASSRQGALDEQYF
TRBV6-1	.	TRBJ1-2	.	TGTGCCAGCAGTGAGTCGGTCTATGGCTACACCTTC	CASSESVYGYTF
TRBV19	TRBD1	TRBJ1-2	few	TGTGCCAGTAGTACTCTTCGGACAGGGGGCAACTATGGCTACACCTTC	CASSTLRTGGNYGYTF
TRBV7-9	TRBD2	TRBJ2-3	once	TGTTCCAGCAGCTTTAGCGGGGGTGGCACAGATACGCAGTATTTT	CSSSFSGGGTDTQYF
TRBV2	.	TRBJ1-2	.	TGTGCCAGCAGTTCCGACGGGGGGGGTGGCTACACCTTC	CASSSDGGGGYTF
TRBV7-6	.	TRBJ2-2	.	TGTGCCAGCAGCTTAATGGGGGGCACCGGGGAGCTGTTTTTT	CASSLMGGTGELFF
TRBV5-1	TRBD1	TRBJ1-1	.	TGCGCCAGCAGCCCTGGACAGGGGAAGGGGTCTGAAGCTTTCTTT	CASSPGQGKGSEAFF
TRBV5-4	.	TRBJ1-2	.	TGTGCCAACAGCTTGGTCGGGGGACCTCACTATGGCTACACCTTC	CANSLVGGPHYGYTF
TRBV7-7	.	TRBJ2-3	.	TGTGCCAGCAGCTTAGTAAGCACAGATACGCAGTATTTT	CASSLVSTDTQYF